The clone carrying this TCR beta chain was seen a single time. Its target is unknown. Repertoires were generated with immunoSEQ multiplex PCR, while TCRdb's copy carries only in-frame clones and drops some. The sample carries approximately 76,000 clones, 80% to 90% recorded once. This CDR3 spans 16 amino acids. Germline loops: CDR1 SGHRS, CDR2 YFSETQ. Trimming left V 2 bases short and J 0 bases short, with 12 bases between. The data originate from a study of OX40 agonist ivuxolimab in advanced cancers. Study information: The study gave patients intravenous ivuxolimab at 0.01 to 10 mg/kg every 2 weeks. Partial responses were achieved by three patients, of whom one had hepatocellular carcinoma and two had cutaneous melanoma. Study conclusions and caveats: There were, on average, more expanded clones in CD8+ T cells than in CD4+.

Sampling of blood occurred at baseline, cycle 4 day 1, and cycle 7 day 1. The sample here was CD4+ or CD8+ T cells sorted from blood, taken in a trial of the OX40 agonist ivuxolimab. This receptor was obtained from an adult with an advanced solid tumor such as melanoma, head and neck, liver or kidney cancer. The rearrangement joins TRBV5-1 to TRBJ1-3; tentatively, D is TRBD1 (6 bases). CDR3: CASSLGDISSGNTIYF. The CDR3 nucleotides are TGCGCCAGCAGCTTAGGGGACATCTCCTCTGGAAACACCATATATTTT.